The present T cell receptor beta chain was sequenced within a study of cytotoxic CD8 clonotypes in ibrutinib-treated CLL. Overall study: Response material was collected after a median 12 months of treatment, range 6 to 36. Study findings and constraints: There were few public clonotypes, and on treatment they contracted or stayed stable. Clonality increased with ibrutinib response but returned toward baseline at progression.

PBMCs that had been cryopreserved were the source of 1.5 to 2.5 micrograms of genomic DNA for TCR beta libraries. Produced via immunoSEQ multiplex PCR; TCRdb's table is partial and in-frame only. This table has 75,000 to 80,000 clones, less than 85% appearing once. V was clipped by 8 bases and J by 0 bases, with 11 bases between them. The CDR3 consists of 13 residues. The germline V gene encodes CDR1 MNHEY and CDR2 SVGAGI. This clone was picked up a small number of times. What it binds is not known. Here the sequenced sample was PBMCs, taken after 24 months of ibrutinib treatment. The genes are TRBV6-5 and TRBJ2-7, with D possibly being TRBD1 or TRBD2 (5 bases each). This sequence originates from a human donor with chronic lymphocytic leukemia. The DNA for the CDR3 is TGTGCCAGCGCCCGGGACCCCTCCTACGAGCAGTACTTC. Encoded protein: CASARDPSYEQYF.